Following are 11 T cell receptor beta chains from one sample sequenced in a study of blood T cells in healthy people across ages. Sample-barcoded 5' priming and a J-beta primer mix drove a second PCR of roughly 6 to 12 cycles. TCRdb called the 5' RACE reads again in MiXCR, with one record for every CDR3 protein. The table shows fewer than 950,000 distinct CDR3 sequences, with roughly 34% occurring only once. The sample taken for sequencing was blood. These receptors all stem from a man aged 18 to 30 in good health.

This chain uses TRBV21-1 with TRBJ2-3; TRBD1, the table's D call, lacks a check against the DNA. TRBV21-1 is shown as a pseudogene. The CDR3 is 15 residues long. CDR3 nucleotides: TGTGCCAGCAACAAAGAGGGACAGTACAAAGATACGCAGTATTTT. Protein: CASNKEGQYKDTQYF.

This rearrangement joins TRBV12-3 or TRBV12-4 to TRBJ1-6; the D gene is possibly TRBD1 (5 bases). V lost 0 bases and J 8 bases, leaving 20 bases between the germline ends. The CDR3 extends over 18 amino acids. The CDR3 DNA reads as TGTGCCAGCAGTTTAGCGGTCCGTTCGGGCAGGGAGGATTCACCCCTCCACTTT. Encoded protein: CASSLAVRSGREDSPLHF.

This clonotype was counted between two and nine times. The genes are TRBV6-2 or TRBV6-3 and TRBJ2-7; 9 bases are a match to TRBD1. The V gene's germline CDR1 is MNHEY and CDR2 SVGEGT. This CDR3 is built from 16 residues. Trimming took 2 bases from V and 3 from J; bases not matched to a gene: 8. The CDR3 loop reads CASSYAQGARNYEQYF. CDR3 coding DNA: TGTGCCAGCAGTTACGCACAGGGGGCGCGAAACTACGAGCAGTACTTC.

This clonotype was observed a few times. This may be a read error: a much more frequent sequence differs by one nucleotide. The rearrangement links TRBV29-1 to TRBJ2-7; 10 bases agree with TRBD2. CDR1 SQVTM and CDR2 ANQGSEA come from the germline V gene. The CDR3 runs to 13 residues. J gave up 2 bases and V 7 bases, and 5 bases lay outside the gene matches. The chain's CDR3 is CSGGTSEAYEQYF. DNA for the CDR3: TGCAGCGGGGGGACTAGCGAAGCCTACGAGCAGTACTTC.

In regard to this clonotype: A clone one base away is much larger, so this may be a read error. The CDR3 coding sequence is TGTGCCGGCAGCCGTGGACTAGCGGGATACAATGAGCAGTTCTTC. Protein product: CAGSRGLAGYNEQFF. The V call is TRBV12-3 or TRBV12-4, the J call TRBJ2-1; 12 positions agree with TRBD2. CDR3 length: 15 amino acids.

The CDR3 region has the DNA TGTGCCAGCAGGACTTCCGCACAGCCCCAGCATTTT. Its protein is CASRTSAQPQHF. The chain carries TRBV6-6 and TRBJ1-5, with no clear D. This CDR3 spans 12 amino acids. Trimming took 6 bases from V and 7 from J, leaving 10 bases between them. Germline V lookup: CDR1 MNHNY, CDR2 SVGAGI (reference sequence).

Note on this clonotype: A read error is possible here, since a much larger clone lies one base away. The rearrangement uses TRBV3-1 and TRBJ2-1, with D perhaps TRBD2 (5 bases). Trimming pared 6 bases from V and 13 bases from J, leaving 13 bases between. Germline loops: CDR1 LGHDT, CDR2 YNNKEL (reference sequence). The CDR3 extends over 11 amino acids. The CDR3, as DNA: TGTGCCAGCAGATCCCCGGGAAACCAGTTCTTC. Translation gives CASRSPGNQFF.

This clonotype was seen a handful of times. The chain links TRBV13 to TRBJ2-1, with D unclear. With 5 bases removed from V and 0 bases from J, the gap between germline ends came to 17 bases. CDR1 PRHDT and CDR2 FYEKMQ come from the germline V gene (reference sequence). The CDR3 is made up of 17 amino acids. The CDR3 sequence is CASSARPIESSYNEQFF. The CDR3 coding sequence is TGTGCCAGCAGCGCCCGACCGATCGAAAGCTCCTACAATGAGCAGTTCTTC.

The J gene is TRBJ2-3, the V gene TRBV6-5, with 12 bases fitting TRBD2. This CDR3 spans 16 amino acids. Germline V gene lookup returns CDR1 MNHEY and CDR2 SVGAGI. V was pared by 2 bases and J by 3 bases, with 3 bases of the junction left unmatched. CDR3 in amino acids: CASSYLAGGLTDTQYF. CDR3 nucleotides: TGTGCCAGCAGTTACCTAGCGGGGGGGCTGACAGATACGCAGTATTTT.

Here the CDR3 DNA reads TGTGCCAGCAGTTTATCCCCCGGGACAGGGCACAATGAGCAGTTCTTC. Amino acids: CASSLSPGTGHNEQFF. This rearrangement joins TRBV27 to TRBJ2-1, with 9 bases that match TRBD1. This CDR3 contains 16 residues. Per germline, CDR1 MNHEY and CDR2 SMNVEV (reference sequence). After removal of 0 bases from V and 5 bases from J, the junction contained 5 bases not matched to a gene.

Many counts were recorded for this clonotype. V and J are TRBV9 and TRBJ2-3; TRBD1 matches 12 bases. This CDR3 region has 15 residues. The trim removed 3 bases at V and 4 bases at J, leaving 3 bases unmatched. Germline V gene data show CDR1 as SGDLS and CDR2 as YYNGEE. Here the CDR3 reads CASSGGTGGADTQYF. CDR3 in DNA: TGTGCCAGCAGCGGCGGGACAGGGGGCGCAGATACGCAGTATTTT.